The rows below give T cell receptor beta chains drawn from one sample of a study of OX40 agonist ivuxolimab in advanced cancers. Clones were read by immunoSEQ multiplex PCR, and TCRdb kept only the in-frame ones, dropping some. The table records tens of thousands of clones, approximately 86% of them present only once. The sequencing used CD4+ or CD8+ T cells sorted from blood, collected in a trial of the OX40 agonist ivuxolimab. The source of these receptors is an adult with an advanced solid tumor such as melanoma, head and neck, liver or kidney cancer. Each CDR3 is given with its conserved first and last residue. The order of the fields is J gene, D gene, clone size, V gene, CDR3 protein, CDR3 DNA. D genes are given only for firm matches. Expanded clones are given a class, and other clones once, few, many or no size at all.

TRBJ2-3	-	-	TRBV7-9	CASGLTTDTQYF	TGTGCAAGCGGACTTACCACAGATACGCAGTATTTT
TRBJ2-1	TRBD2	once	TRBV5-4	CASSLIGGSYNEQFF	TGTGCCAGCAGCTTGATCGGGGGGAGCTACAATGAGCAGTTCTTC
TRBJ2-7	TRBD2	few	TRBV11-1	CASSLVAGDYEQYF	TGTGCCAGCAGCTTAGTAGCGGGGGACTACGAGCAGTACTTC
TRBJ2-7	TRBD2	-	TRBV11-2	CASSPLAGGLKEQYF	TGTGCCAGCAGCCCTCTAGCGGGAGGGCTGAAGGAGCAGTACTTC
TRBJ2-7	-	-	TRBV29-1	CSVGVQGTPYEQYF	TGCAGCGTTGGCGTTCAGGGGACTCCCTACGAGCAGTACTTC
TRBJ2-1	TRBD2	-	TRBV4-3	CASSQESAGGGGEQFF	TGCGCCAGCAGCCAAGAGTCAGCGGGAGGCGGGGGGGAGCAGTTCTTC
TRBJ2-7	-	-	TRBV10-3	CAIRPDLGEQYF	TGTGCCATCAGACCCGATCTAGGCGAGCAGTACTTC
TRBJ2-2	TRBD2	-	TRBV25-1	CASRAGGRTGELFF	TGTGCCTCTAGGGCGGGAGGCAGGACCGGGGAGCTGTTTTTT
TRBJ2-1	TRBD2	-	TRBV15	CATSRPGLAGNNEQFF	TGTGCCACCAGCAGACCGGGACTAGCGGGGAACAATGAGCAGTTCTTC
TRBJ2-7	-	once	TRBV7-2	CASSLPRRDRVEQYF	TGTGCCAGCAGCCTACCTCGAAGGGATCGGGTCGAGCAGTACTTC
TRBJ1-1	-	-	TRBV7-8	CASSLVGGQAFF	TGTGCCAGCAGCTTAGTTGGGGGCCAAGCTTTCTTT
TRBJ1-2	-	-	TRBV7-2	CASSSSGARGYTF	TGTGCCAGCAGCTCCTCCGGGGCCAGAGGCTACACCTTC
TRBJ1-6	TRBD1	-	TRBV5-1	CASSGGDSRRSPLHF	TGCGCCAGCAGTGGGGGGGACAGCCGGAGGTCACCCCTCCACTTT
TRBJ1-1	TRBD1	-	TRBV14	CASSQATGGKTEAFF	TGTGCCAGCAGCCAAGCGACAGGGGGCAAGACTGAAGCTTTCTTT
TRBJ2-3	-	-	TRBV21-1	CASSKGGGCTDTQYF	TGTGCCAGCAGCAAAGGTGGAGGCTGCACAGATACGCAGTATTTT
TRBJ2-5	-	-	TRBV6-5	CASSSRRGGETQYF	TGTGCCAGCAGTTCCCGTCGGGGCGGGGAGACCCAGTACTTC
TRBJ1-5	-	-	TRBV6-1	CASSVEYSNQPQHF	TGTGCCAGCAGTGTTGAGTATAGCAATCAGCCCCAGCATTTT
TRBJ2-1	TRBD1	-	TRBV4-2	CASSQVGTGGDPEQFF	TGTGCCAGCAGCCAAGTGGGGACAGGGGGGGATCCTGAGCAGTTCTTC
TRBJ1-4	-	-	TRBV5-1	CASSLITGTSNEKLFF	TGCGCCAGCAGCTTAATTACTGGGACTTCTAATGAAAAACTGTTTTTT
TRBJ1-1	-	-	TRBV30	CAWSGQGRTEAFF	TGTGCCTGGAGCGGGCAGGGGAGGACTGAAGCTTTCTTT
TRBJ2-3	TRBD1	few	TRBV7-4	CASSRGQTTDTQYF	TGTGCCAGCAGCCGGGGACAGACCACAGATACGCAGTATTTT
TRBJ1-2	-	few	TRBV6-5	CASSGRLVDGYTF	TGTGCCAGCAGTGGCCGTTTGGTGGATGGCTACACCTTC
TRBJ2-3	TRBD2	-	TRBV19	CASSIDGRVTDTQYF	TGTGCCAGTAGTATAGATGGGAGGGTAACAGATACGCAGTATTTT
TRBJ1-4	-	-	TRBV9	CASSGWGREPNEKLFF	TGTGCCAGCAGCGGCTGGGGGAGGGAGCCTAATGAAAAACTGTTTTTT
TRBJ1-5	-	-	TRBV7-9	CASSPRDGSQPQHF	TGTGCCAGCAGCCCCCGGGATGGTAGTCAGCCCCAGCATTTT
TRBJ2-7	-	-	TRBV9	CASSVSPGDGYEQYF	TGTGCCAGCAGCGTATCCCCGGGGGACGGATACGAGCAGTACTTC
TRBJ1-5	TRBD1	-	TRBV28	CASRPFGFKTGQGNQPQHF	TGTGCCAGCAGGCCCTTTGGATTTAAGACAGGGCAGGGCAATCAGCCCCAGCATTTT
TRBJ2-2	TRBD1	-	TRBV2	CASKRTGRETGELFF	TGTGCCAGCAAGAGGACAGGGAGAGAAACCGGGGAGCTGTTTTTT
TRBJ2-7	TRBD2	-	TRBV12-5	CASGSAAGVLYEQYF	TGTGCTAGTGGTTCGGCAGCGGGAGTGCTCTACGAGCAGTACTTC
TRBJ2-7	-	-	TRBV7-2	CASSLSYYEQYF	TGTGCCAGCAGCTTATCGTATTACGAGCAGTACTTC
TRBJ2-2	-	-	TRBV11-3	CASSLNFANTGELFF	TGTGCCAGCAGCTTAAACTTCGCGAACACCGGGGAGCTGTTTTTT
TRBJ1-3	-	-	TRBV28	CASGLGAGNTIYF	TGTGCCAGCGGATTGGGTGCTGGAAACACCATATATTTT
TRBJ1-4	-	-	TRBV19	CASSKQVANEKLFF	TGTGCCAGTAGTAAACAGGTGGCTAATGAAAAACTGTTTTTT
TRBJ2-1	TRBD2	-	TRBV2	CASSERLLAGSNEQFF	TGTGCCAGCAGTGAACGTTTACTAGCGGGGAGTAATGAGCAGTTCTTC
TRBJ2-1	TRBD2	-	TRBV6-1	CASSERGTSAYNEQFF	TGTGCCAGCAGTGAAAGGGGTACTAGCGCATACAATGAGCAGTTCTTC
TRBJ2-2	-	-	TRBV6-6	CASSYSDTGTGELFF	TGTGCCAGCAGTTACTCTGACACAGGTACCGGGGAGCTGTTTTTT
TRBJ1-1	-	few	TRBV7-9	CASSPEEAFF	TGTGCCAGCAGCCCGGAAGAAGCTTTCTTT
TRBJ1-2	TRBD1	-	TRBV7-9	CASSRFTFGTAQGYGYTF	TGTGCCAGCAGCCGGTTTACTTTCGGGACAGCCCAGGGTTATGGCTACACCTTC
TRBJ2-7	-	few	TRBV27	CASSFGQAYEQYF	TGTGCCAGCTCCTTTGGACAAGCCTACGAGCAGTACTTC
TRBJ1-2	TRBD1	-	TRBV30	CAWTPGGAGGYTF	TGTGCCTGGACTCCAGGGGGCGCGGGTGGCTACACCTTC
TRBJ1-1	TRBD1	-	TRBV5-1	CASSLDRGNTEAFF	TGCGCCAGCAGCTTGGACAGGGGGAACACTGAAGCTTTCTTT
TRBJ2-3	TRBD2	-	TRBV10-3	CAISGEGRLAGPDTQYF	TGTGCCATCAGTGGGGAGGGGCGGCTAGCGGGACCAGATACGCAGTATTTT
TRBJ2-3	-	-	TRBV7-9	CASSLSGGDTQYF	TGTGCCAGCAGCTTAAGTGGGGGTGATACGCAGTATTTT
TRBJ2-7	-	-	TRBV28	CASSSTGLQSYEQYF	TGTGCCAGCAGTTCCACGGGCCTTCAATCCTACGAGCAGTACTTC
TRBJ2-1	-	-	TRBV5-1	CASSQRDAAGEQFF	TGCGCCAGCAGCCAACGGGACGCCGCAGGAGAGCAGTTCTTC
TRBJ2-7	TRBD1	-	TRBV10-2	CASSSGQPYEQYF	TGCGCCAGCAGTTCGGGACAGCCCTACGAGCAGTACTTC
TRBJ1-4	-	-	TRBV5-4	CASSYDSYSEKLFF	TGTGCCAGCAGCTACGACAGTTATAGTGAAAAACTGTTTTTT
TRBJ1-5	-	-	TRBV5-1	CASSLSGGNQPQHF	TGCGCCAGCAGCTTGTCAGGGGGCAATCAGCCCCAGCATTTT
TRBJ2-7	TRBD1	-	TRBV5-1	CASSLFGTGGYEQYF	TGCGCCAGCAGCTTGTTTGGGACAGGGGGCTACGAGCAGTACTTC
TRBJ1-2	-	-	TRBV2	CASREQPRGGYTF	TGTGCCAGCAGAGAACAACCTCGCGGGGGCTACACCTTC
TRBJ2-1	TRBD2	-	TRBV28	CASTMGLAGVNEQFF	TGTGCCAGCACCATGGGACTAGCGGGGGTGAATGAGCAGTTCTTC
TRBJ1-2	-	-	TRBV19	CASSPIQGDTGYTF	TGTGCCAGTAGTCCTATCCAAGGGGACACTGGCTACACCTTC
TRBJ2-5	TRBD2	-	TRBV12-5	CASGLLAESETQYF	TGTGCTAGTGGTTTACTAGCGGAATCTGAGACCCAGTACTTC
TRBJ2-5	-	-	TRBV11-2	CASSLGGSGQETQYF	TGTGCCAGCAGCTTAGGAGGGAGCGGCCAAGAGACCCAGTACTTC
TRBJ2-1	-	-	TRBV28	CASSAQGKGSYNEQFF	TGTGCCAGCAGTGCTCAGGGGAAAGGCTCCTACAATGAGCAGTTCTTC
TRBJ1-4	TRBD1	-	TRBV6-1	CASTRDSLNEKLFF	TGTGCCAGCACCCGGGACAGCCTAAATGAAAAACTGTTTTTT
TRBJ1-2	-	-	TRBV11-2	CASSLNDNLYGYTF	TGTGCCAGCAGCTTAAATGACAACCTCTATGGCTACACCTTC
TRBJ2-1	-	-	TRBV5-6	CASSLDLYNEQFF	TGTGCCAGCAGCTTGGATCTTTACAATGAGCAGTTCTTC
TRBJ2-1	TRBD2	-	TRBV25-1	CASSALPSGRSGDEQFF	TGTGCCAGCAGTGCCCTCCCTAGCGGGAGATCGGGTGATGAGCAGTTCTTC